The rows below give T cell receptor beta chains drawn from one sample of a study of blood T cell repertoires in COVID-19. Method: immunoSEQ multiplex PCR; TCRdb's copy keeps in-frame clones and lacks some. The table records about 46,000 clones, more than 70% of them present only once. Sequencing used peripheral blood. The receptors originated from a man aged 55-75 years with acute or convalescent COVID-19. The CDR3 runs from the conserved cysteine through the conserved F or W. D genes are given only for firm matches. Not all rows give a size; the values are once, few, many and, for expanded clones, a class.

D gene,clone size,J gene,V gene,CDR3 protein,CDR3 DNA
-,once,TRBJ1-6,TRBV28,CASRRVYNSPLHF,TGTGCCAGCAGACGGGTCTATAATTCACCCCTCCACTTT
TRBD1,-,TRBJ2-7,TRBV28,CASSLIGGASREQYF,TGTGCCAGCAGTTTGATAGGGGGCGCGTCGCGGGAGCAGTACTTC
-,-,TRBJ2-1,TRBV13,CASSLVGAPGEQFF,TGTGCCAGCAGCTTAGTAGGGGCCCCGGGTGAGCAGTTCTTC
-,-,TRBJ2-4,TRBV19,CASHSGPYLAKNIQYF,TGTGCCTCACATAGCGGACCCTATTTAGCCAAAAACATTCAGTACTTC
-,-,TRBJ2-7,TRBV4-1,CASSHPSPPAYEQYF,TGCGCCAGCAGCCACCCTTCCCCCCCGGCCTACGAGCAGTACTTC
-,-,TRBJ1-1,TRBV3-1/TRBV3-2,CASSPWGENTEAFF,TGTGCCAGCAGCCCCTGGGGGGAGAACACTGAAGCTTTCTTT
TRBD2,-,TRBJ2-3,TRBV5-1,CASSLEASGSYTQYF,TGCGCCAGCAGCTTGGAAGCTAGCGGGAGTTATACGCAGTATTTT
-,-,TRBJ1-3,TRBV7-9,CASSTGWSGNTIYF,TGTGCCAGCAGTACAGGGTGGTCTGGAAACACCATATATTTT
TRBD2,-,TRBJ2-7,TRBV10-2,CASRDPRLAVYEQYF,TGCGCCAGCAGGGACCCCCGACTAGCAGTCTACGAGCAGTACTTC
TRBD1,-,TRBJ2-2,TRBV4-1,CASSQDLRGRVTGELFF,TGCGCCAGCAGCCAAGATCTTAGGGGGCGGGTCACCGGGGAGCTGTTTTTT
TRBD2,-,TRBJ2-7,TRBV11-2,CASSFGTSVPYEQYF,TGTGCCAGCAGCTTCGGGACTAGCGTTCCCTACGAGCAGTACTTC
TRBD1,-,TRBJ2-1,TRBV7-3,CASSPTGGGYNEQFF,TGTGCCAGCAGCCCGACAGGGGGCGGGTACAATGAGCAGTTCTTC
-,-,TRBJ2-1,TRBV29-1,CSALSPLLNEQFF,TGCAGCGCCCTCTCCCCACTACTGAATGAGCAGTTCTTC
TRBD1,-,TRBJ2-1,TRBV24-1,CATSDSGQGTYNEQFF,TGTGCCACCAGTGACTCCGGACAGGGGACGTACAATGAGCAGTTCTTC
TRBD1,-,TRBJ2-5,TRBV18,CASSSRQGAGETQYF,TGTGCCAGCTCATCTCGACAGGGGGCTGGGGAGACCCAGTACTTC
-,-,TRBJ2-7,TRBV6-5,CASSYSTAANYEQYF,TGTGCCAGCAGTTACTCGACTGCTGCCAACTACGAGCAGTACTTC
TRBD2,few,TRBJ2-3,TRBV19,CASSNLAGGAAGRDTQYF,TGTGCCAGTAGTAATCTAGCGGGAGGGGCTGCCGGGAGAGATACGCAGTATTTT
-,once,TRBJ2-7,TRBV10-3,CAISDSYEQYF,TGTGCCATCAGTGACAGCTACGAGCAGTACTTC
TRBD2,-,TRBJ2-7,TRBV7-9,CASYGLADSYEQYF,TGTGCCAGCTACGGACTAGCGGATTCCTACGAGCAGTACTTC
-,few,TRBJ1-2,TRBV11-2,CASSPSGDGYTF,TGTGCCAGCAGCCCCTCGGGAGATGGCTACACCTTC
TRBD2,-,TRBJ2-3,TRBV30,CAWSLPTSGRGSTQYF,TGTGCCTGGAGCCTCCCGACTAGCGGGAGAGGGAGTACGCAGTATTTT
-,few,TRBJ2-1,TRBV7-3,CASSSGLPYNEQFF,TGTGCCAGCAGCTCAGGGTTACCATACAATGAGCAGTTCTTC
TRBD2,-,TRBJ2-2,TRBV24-1,CATSDRGTSPPGELFF,TGTGCCACCAGTGATCGGGGGACTAGCCCACCCGGGGAGCTGTTTTTT
-,-,TRBJ1-4,TRBV7-6,CASSSSMAGWRSNEKLFF,TGTGCCAGCAGCTCCAGCATGGCAGGGTGGCGATCCAATGAAAAACTGTTTTTT
-,-,TRBJ1-6,TRBV5-8,CASSLDRQNSPLHF,TGTGCCAGCAGCTTGGACAGGCAGAACTCACCCCTCCACTTT
-,-,TRBJ1-3,TRBV10-2,CASRATGSGNTIYF,TGCGCCAGCAGGGCCACAGGGTCTGGAAACACCATATATTTT
-,-,TRBJ2-5,TRBV30,CAWRKGRGETQYF,TGTGCCTGGAGGAAAGGCCGAGGAGAGACCCAGTACTTC
TRBD2,-,TRBJ2-5,TRBV30,CAWSGLAGGAQETQYF,TGTGCCTGGAGTGGACTAGCGGGAGGAGCCCAAGAGACCCAGTACTTC
-,once,TRBJ1-4,TRBV2,CASSDLRWETSNEKLFF,TGTGCCAGCAGTGATTTGCGGTGGGAGACCAGTAATGAAAAACTGTTTTTT
-,-,TRBJ1-1,TRBV5-1,CASSLKSGLNTEAFF,TGCGCCAGCAGCTTGAAGTCAGGTCTCAACACTGAAGCTTTCTTT
-,once,TRBJ1-1,TRBV5-1,CASSLGRERRNTEAFF,TGCGCCAGCAGCTTGGGAAGGGAGCGGAGGAACACTGAAGCTTTCTTT
-,-,TRBJ1-6,TRBV11-2,CASSLDLGANSPLHF,TGTGCCAGCAGCTTAGATCTAGGGGCGAATTCACCCCTCCACTTT
TRBD2,-,TRBJ2-3,TRBV28,CASNTPGLAGEGGTDTQYF,TGTGCCAGCAACACCCCGGGACTAGCGGGAGAGGGGGGCACAGATACGCAGTATTTT
TRBD2,few,TRBJ2-2,TRBV29-1,CSVGTSGNTGELFF,TGCAGCGTAGGGACTAGCGGGAACACCGGGGAGCTGTTTTTT
-,-,TRBJ2-3,TRBV18,CASSPSLTDTQYF,TGTGCCAGCTCGCCATCTCTGACAGATACGCAGTATTTT
TRBD1,-,TRBJ1-2,TRBV2,CASSEGPGGPYGYTF,TGTGCCAGCAGTGAAGGGCCAGGGGGCCCCTATGGCTACACCTTC
-,-,TRBJ2-2,TRBV7-3,CASSSSRVGDTGELFF,TGTGCCAGCAGCTCTTCGAGAGTGGGAGACACCGGGGAGCTGTTTTTT
-,-,TRBJ2-5,TRBV28,CASSLRRGMRETQYF,TGTGCCAGCAGTTTACGAAGGGGGATGAGGGAGACCCAGTACTTC
-,-,TRBJ2-2,TRBV5-4,CASSLGVLANTGELFF,TGTGCCAGCAGCTTGGGTGTGCTAGCTAACACCGGGGAGCTGTTTTTT
TRBD1,-,TRBJ2-6,TRBV30,CAWGDRAANVLTF,TGTGCCTGGGGGGACAGGGCGGCCAACGTCCTGACTTTC
TRBD1,-,TRBJ2-7,TRBV5-1,CASMVSDRGASEQYF,TGCGCCAGCATGGTTTCAGACAGGGGGGCCTCCGAGCAGTACTTC
TRBD2,-,TRBJ2-3,TRBV28,CASSLWAGGPTDTQYF,TGTGCCAGCAGTTTATGGGCGGGAGGGCCAACAGATACGCAGTATTTT
-,-,TRBJ1-1,TRBV7-8,CASSLTLRGTEAFF,TGTGCCAGCAGCTTAACCCTTCGGGGCACTGAAGCTTTCTTT
TRBD2,-,TRBJ2-5,TRBV6-5,CASELASGGLGTQYF,TGTGCCAGCGAGTTGGCTAGCGGGGGCCTGGGGACCCAGTACTTC
-,-,TRBJ2-2,TRBV18,CASSPGQNTGELFF,TGTGCCAGCTCACCGGGACAGAACACCGGGGAGCTGTTTTTT
-,few,TRBJ1-2,TRBV4-1,CATSAGLGNYGYTF,TGCGCCACCAGCGCAGGGTTAGGTAACTATGGCTACACCTTC
TRBD1,-,TRBJ2-7,TRBV5-5,CASSANRGRGEQYF,TGTGCCAGCAGCGCCAACAGGGGGCGAGGCGAGCAGTACTTC
-,-,TRBJ1-4,TRBV27,CASSFREGVKLFF,TGTGCCAGCAGTTTCAGGGAAGGTGTAAAACTGTTTTTT
TRBD2,-,TRBJ2-3,TRBV28,CASSQTSGGFLNPDTQYF,TGTGCCAGCAGTCAGACTAGCGGGGGTTTTTTGAACCCAGATACGCAGTATTTT
-,-,TRBJ1-6,TRBV5-4,CASSLEWSGSPLHF,TGTGCCAGCAGCTTGGAGTGGAGTGGTTCGCCCCTCCACTTT
-,-,TRBJ2-1,TRBV7-3,CASSIRTRSSYNEQFF,TGTGCCAGCAGCATACGAACTAGGAGCTCCTACAATGAGCAGTTCTTC
TRBD2,-,TRBJ2-4,TRBV6-5,CASSHGLVVNIQYF,TGTGCCAGCAGCCACGGACTAGTAGTCAACATTCAGTACTTC
TRBD2,-,TRBJ2-3,TRBV2,CASSEAETSGSRRYF,TGTGCCAGCAGTGAAGCGGAGACTAGCGGGTCCAGGCGGTATTTT
-,-,TRBJ1-4,TRBV11-2,CASSRDSALFDEKLFF,TGTGCCAGCAGCCGAGACAGTGCCCTTTTCGACGAAAAACTGTTTTTT
TRBD1,-,TRBJ1-5,TRBV23-1,CASSPPADRGNQPQHF,TGCGCCAGCAGTCCCCCCGCGGACAGGGGTAATCAGCCCCAGCATTTT
-,-,TRBJ1-1,TRBV27,CASSLLTNTEAFF,TGTGCCAGCAGTTTGCTAACGAACACTGAAGCTTTCTTT
TRBD1,-,TRBJ1-2,TRBV5-1,CASSYAEGGNGYTF,TGCGCCAGCAGCTACGCGGAAGGGGGCAATGGCTACACCTTC